This T cell receptor beta chain appears in the sequencing data of a study of CD8 T cells in Susac syndrome (dated by TCRdb to the late 2010s). With respect to the entire study: Of the Susac syndrome patients who were sequenced, roughly 6 had clinically active disease and about eight were in clinical remission. At blood withdrawal, Susac syndrome patients were either therapy-naive, taking corticosteroids (in some cases with IVIg as well), or taking IVIg alone. Repertoire sequencing was used to test whether CD8+ T cell activation and differentiation in Susac syndrome was antigen driven.

Points on this clonotype: Its antigen is not yet known. Base qualities are missing; no much larger clone stands one base away.

The investigation overall reported the following: The CD4+ T cell repertoire of patients with Susac syndrome showed no detectable clonal expansion. The number of individuals in the TCR sequencing and HLA analysis was acknowledged as relatively small.

RNA was extracted using the RNeasy kit, and 0.5 to 1 microgram was reverse transcribed with random hexamers. The immunoSEQ multiplex PCR assay, covering 54 Vbeta and 13 Jbeta segments, was used to amplify TCR beta CDR3 regions. PCR amplification bias was corrected by using a synthetic template baseline for primer optimization and computational correction. In the paper's pipeline: Reads were assigned to V, D and J genes according to IMGT and analyzed in immunoSEQ Analyzer, with only productive sequences retained. Clonality was calculated as one minus the Shannon entropy normalized by log2 of the number of productive unique sequences. For each patient and control, public and private clones were evaluated within the 100 most prevalent clones. Clones were defined as Susac-specific if absent from the healthy and MS cohorts, from 1052 published viral clones and from other ImmuneACCESS disease sequences. TCRdb itself trimmed the public reads at Q25 with fastp, ran MiXCR and retained productive beta chains. Entries are consolidated by CDR3 protein sequence, retaining the most common genes and DNA. The authors' filters were not applied to this entry. For this sample there are approximately 210,000 distinct CDR3 sequences; 94% appear just once. Under 0.2% of the sample belongs to the ten largest clones.

The CDR3 goes from the cysteine to the phenylalanine over 14 residues. Kept here is only the CDR3 DNA, which spans 42 bases and is read in frame from base 1. Deletion took 4 bases off V and 0 bases off J, with a span of 4 bases between the germline ends. High-throughput TCR beta sequencing profiled peripheral blood CD8+ and CD4+ T cells from healthy donors, Susac syndrome patients and multiple sclerosis patients. The Susac syndrome patients fulfilled recently defined diagnostic criteria for either definite or probable disease. Bulk CD8+ and CD4+ T cells were purified by magnetic negative isolation, while CD8+ TEMRA cells were enriched using FACS. Blood was drawn into EDTA tubes, processed within 24 hours, and PBMCs were isolated by density gradient centrifugation. PBMCs intended for TCR sequencing were cryopreserved in liquid nitrogen and thawed later in a water bath at 37 degrees C. A purity of at least 90% was achieved for sorted or isolated CD4+, CD8+ and CD8+ TEMRA cells.

What was sequenced was CD4+ T cells from PBMCs. The chain joins TRBV12-3 or TRBV12-4 to TRBJ1-6, with the D segment identity uncertain. The source is a human donor with Susac syndrome. The bases read TGTGCCAGCAGTTCAGGCTCCTATAATTCACCCCTCCACTTT. The resulting protein is CASSSGSYNSPLHF.